This T cell receptor (beta chain) was identified during a study of blood T cells in healthy people across ages. In the case of this clonotype: Antigen unknown.

Regarding the study as a whole: Percentage of naive T cells showed a strong correlation with TCR beta diversity.

Together with a sample-barcoded 5' primer, a J-beta primer mix was included in a second PCR lasting about 6 to 11 cycles. Each of the samples gave a minimum of 3 million paired-end reads that contained CDR3. TCRdb reprocessed the 5' RACE reads via MiXCR and lists one record per CDR3 protein. The sample records about 680,000 distinct CDR3 sequences, over 45% being singletons. Ranging in age from roughly 6 to 100, the donors were healthy Caucasian individuals from Russia. Researchers report isolating at least 7 million PBMCs per sample. Sequenced input: blood. The receptor was derived from a woman in her sixties or seventies in good health.

The CDR3 loop is CASSFDDPPSYEQYF. CDR3 bases: TGTGCCAGCAGTTTCGATGACCCGCCTTCCTACGAGCAGTACTTC. The chain has TRBV6-4 and TRBJ2-7; D is unresolved. The V end was cut by 5 bases, the J end by 1 base, with 15 bases between. CDR1 is MRHNA, CDR2 SNTAGT, per germline. The CDR3 covers 15 residues.